This note documents a single TCR beta chain sequence. What it binds is not known. These data are taken from a study of blood T cells in healthy people across ages. General study results and limits: Roughly linear age-related decline in beta diversity appeared, significant by age 40.

It was with a sample-barcoded 5' primer and a J-beta primer mix that a second PCR of roughly 6 to 12 cycles was run. A single record per CDR3 protein comes from TCRdb applying MiXCR to the 5' RACE reads. Of about 640,000 distinct CDR3 sequences listed, roughly 53% are singletons. Total RNA was isolated from each sample in quantities of at least 5 micrograms. This CDR3 comprises 15 residues. CDR1 and CDR2 (germline): MNHEY, SVGAGI. The V gene lost 6 bases and the J gene lost 5 bases, with 20 bases spanning the gap. Sequenced sample: blood. V gene TRBV6-5 combines with J gene TRBJ2-7, with TRBD1 as a possible D gene (6 bases). The receptor was isolated from a man in his 60s in good health. The CDR3 DNA is TGTGCCAGCAGAAAATCCGGGACACCGAGGGACGAGCAGTACTTC. Translation: CASRKSGTPRDEQYF.